This T cell receptor (beta chain) is drawn from a study of blood T cell repertoires in COVID-19. Study-wide context: Sample material is recorded as cDNA or gDNA derived from T cells, B-cell-depleted T cells, or PBMCs.

This clone appeared a few times. Clones were read by immunoSEQ multiplex PCR, and TCRdb kept only the in-frame ones, dropping some. The sample consists of 150,000 or so clones, 82% of them appearing once. CDR3 size: 16 residues. The germline V gene encodes CDR1 MDHEN and CDR2 SYDVKM. V lost 5 bases and J lost 2, with 16 bases in between. Sequencing was performed on PBMCs or T cells enriched from blood (not recorded which). This sequence originates from a man in his sixties who had recovered from COVID-19. The genes are TRBV28 and TRBJ1-5; possible D gene TRBD1, 6 bases. The chain's CDR3 is CASSPSQGMGNQPQHF. The DNA of the CDR3 is TGTGCCAGCAGTCCATCACAGGGAATGGGCAATCAGCCCCAGCATTTT.